The 9 T cell receptor beta chains given below trace back to one sample, sequenced in a study of vaccination and CD4 T cells after COVID-19. These receptors have no identified antigens. The treatment: roughly ten-day PBMC culture with coronavirus spike peptide pools or control peptides (ViraFEST assay). With the Oncomine TCR Beta short-read assay, DNA from cultured CD4+ T cells was sequenced. In TCRdb, the PCR reads were re-called with MiXCR into one record per CDR3 protein. The sample has approximately 20,000 distinct CDR3 sequences, about 45% seen once. The input for sequencing was CD4+ T cells from blood, cultured in vitro, taken after SARS-CoV-2 vaccination. These receptors all stem from a human donor who had recovered from COVID-19.

This clonotype was counted a few times. The chain is built from TRBV6-1 and TRBJ2-7; no clear D gene. V was cut by 3 bases and J by 4 bases, with 4 bases left in between. The CDR3 consists of 11 residues. Germline CDR1 MNHNS, CDR2 SASEGT. CDR3 DNA: TGTGCCAGCAGTGATCAGTACGAGCAGTACTTC. Protein: CASSDQYEQYF.

The chain is built from TRBV28 and TRBJ1-5, with D tentatively TRBD1 (6 bases). V was pared by 2 bases and J by 4 bases, with 12 bases between. The CDR3 is made up of 15 amino acids. Germline V gene lookup returns CDR1 MDHEN and CDR2 SYDVKM. CDR3: CASSLTGTRNQPQHF. CDR3 nucleotide sequence: TGTGCCAGCAGTTTAACCGGGACACGGAATCAGCCCCAGCATTTT.

This chain connects TRBV19 to TRBJ2-7, with 7 bases lining up with TRBD1. Germline-derived CDR1 and CDR2 are LNHDA and SQIVND (reference sequence). Losses at the gene ends were 5 bases for V and 2 bases for J; bases not matched to a gene: 6. This CDR3 comprises 14 residues. The CDR3 DNA follows: TGTGCCAGTAGTGCCCGACAGGGTACCTACGAGCAGTACTTC. Protein: CASSARQGTYEQYF.

V gene TRBV7-3 combines with J gene TRBJ2-5, with a weak D call TRBD1 (5 bases). The ends were cut back, 5 bases at V and 2 bases at J, with 15 bases in the middle. Germline CDR1 reads SGHTA; CDR2 reads FQGTGA. This CDR3 is built from 15 residues. The DNA of the CDR3 is TGTGCCAGCAGCAGGAACGGACACGTACAAGAGACCCAGTACTTC. It encodes CASSRNGHVQETQYF. Using reference TRBV7-3 and TRBJ2-5 for the parts outside the CDR3, the full variable domain is GAGVSQTPSNKVTEKGKYVELRCDPISGHTALYWYRQSLGQGPEFLIYFQGTGAADDSGLPNDRFFAVRPEGSVSTLKIQRTERGDSAVYLCASSRNGHVQETQYFGPGTRLLVL.

This chain joins TRBV7-2 and TRBJ1-2, with 7 bases aligning to TRBD1. Per germline, CDR1 SGHTA and CDR2 FQGNSA. The CDR3 covers 14 residues. V trimming: 5 bases; J trimming: 8 bases; junction bases outside the gene matches: 11. CDR3 protein: CASSPTRQGDGYTF. In DNA form, the CDR3 reads TGTGCCAGCAGCCCTACCCGACAGGGCGACGGCTACACCTTC.

The chain couples TRBV20-1 to TRBJ1-5; D gene ambiguous. V was cut by 5 bases and J by 0 bases, with 8 bases left in between. In germline, CDR1 is DFQATT, CDR2 SNEGSKA (reference sequence). CDR3 length: 13 residues. This CDR3 reads CSALQNSNQPQHF. The CDR3 DNA sequence: TGCAGTGCTTTACAGAATAGCAATCAGCCCCAGCATTTT.

The chain joins TRBV15 to TRBJ2-7, with 10 bases fitting TRBD1. The CDR3 totals 17 residues. From germline, CDR1 is LNHNV and CDR2 YYDKDF (reference sequence). Germline trimming cut 1 base from V and 3 bases from J; bases unmatched to any gene: 9. CDR3 in DNA: TGTGCCACCAGCAGAGGGTCGCCGGGACAGGGGATCTACGAGCAGTACTTC. Amino acid sequence: CATSRGSPGQGIYEQYF. Filled out from reference TRBV15 and TRBJ2-7, the complete variable domain reads DAMVIQNPRYQVTQFGKPVTLSCSQTLNHNVMYWYQQKSSQAPKLLFHYYDKDFNNEADTPDNFQSRRPNTSFCFLDIRSPGLGDTAMYLCATSRGSPGQGIYEQYFGPGTRLTVT.

This chain connects TRBV20-1 to TRBJ2-7, with D possibly being TRBD2 (5 bases). In germline, CDR1 is DFQATT, CDR2 SNEGSKA (reference sequence). The CDR3 contains 14 residues. The germline V and J ends were trimmed by 6 bases and 2 bases, with 17 bases remaining between them. Here the CDR3 reads CSATIGSAAYEQYF. DNA of the CDR3: TGCAGTGCCACAATAGGTAGCGCCGCCTACGAGCAGTACTTC.

The table lists this clonotype with a few counts. The CDR3 bases are TGTGCCAGCAGTACCGAACAGGGGAACACTGAAGCTTTCTTT. Translated, it gives CASSTEQGNTEAFF. The genes are TRBV2 and TRBJ1-1; D possibly corresponds to TRBD1 (6 bases). The CDR3 has 14 residues. The germline V and J ends were trimmed by 5 bases and 1 base, with 11 bases remaining between them. Germline values: CDR1 SNHLY, CDR2 FYNNEI.